Each of the 5 T cell receptor beta chains below was sequenced from the same sample in a study of PD-1 blockade in classical Hodgkin lymphoma. Time point specified: cycle 4 day 1 (C4D1), after five to seven weeks of nivolumab. The patients all showed relapse after autologous stem cell transplantation, while their brentuximab vedotin exposure varied. Clones were read by immunoSEQ multiplex PCR, and TCRdb kept only the in-frame ones, dropping some. The table has around 93,000 clones, roughly 78% seen once. Sequences were derived from peripheral blood mononuclear cells (PBMCs), sampled before the fourth cycle of nivolumab. All receptors come from a human donor with classical Hodgkin lymphoma.

The chain couples TRBV2 to TRBJ1-5, with D unclear. Trimming stripped 7 bases from V and 2 bases from J, with 9 bases between. The CDR3 runs to 13 residues. Germline values: CDR1 SNHLY, CDR2 FYNNEI. The CDR3 loop reads CASNAGGNQPQHF. Here the CDR3 DNA reads TGTGCCAGCAATGCGGGCGGCAATCAGCCCCAGCATTTT.

This clone was seen a few times. The J gene is TRBJ2-1, the V gene TRBV29-1; D may be TRBD1 or TRBD2 (5 bases each). Germline loops: CDR1 SQVTM, CDR2 ANQGSEA. The CDR3 length is 13 residues. Between the trimmed V and J ends, which lost 6 bases and 9 bases, there was a span of 18 bases. The CDR3 loop reads CSVRRTQGGEQFF. CDR3 nucleotide sequence: TGCAGCGTCCGCCGGACTCAGGGTGGTGAGCAGTTCTTC.

This clone was seen a single time. This chain uses TRBV5-1 with TRBJ1-5; the D is unclear. Germline V gene data show CDR1 as SGHRS and CDR2 as YFSETQ. CDR3 length equals 15 residues. V lost 1 base, J lost 6 bases, and 14 bases lay in between. The CDR3 loop reads CASSLNPGFFQPQHF. CDR3 DNA sequence: TGCGCCAGCAGCTTGAACCCGGGATTTTTTCAGCCCCAGCATTTT.

The chain couples TRBV19 to TRBJ1-2, with 7 bases lining up with TRBD1. CDR3 length equals 13 residues. V lost 7 bases, J lost 5 bases, and 7 bases stayed unmatched. Germline V gene data show CDR1 as LNHDA and CDR2 as SQIVND (reference sequence). CDR3 sequence reads: CASKEGADYGYTF. The CDR3, as DNA: TGTGCCAGTAAGGAGGGGGCGGATTATGGCTACACCTTC.

The chain joins TRBV2 to TRBJ1-4; possibly TRBD1 for D (6 bases). Per the germline V gene, CDR1 is SNHLY and CDR2 is FYNNEI. This CDR3 contains 16 residues. Trimming removed 3 bases at V and 0 bases at J, with 11 bases between. CDR3 sequence: CASSEWGPATNEKLFF. The CDR3 nucleotides are TGTGCCAGCAGTGAGTGGGGGCCGGCAACTAATGAAAAACTGTTTTTT.